Below are 28 T cell receptor beta chains sequenced from a single sample in a study of response to subunit inactivated influenza vaccine. TCRdb reanalysed the RT-PCR reads using MiXCR and keeps one entry per CDR3 protein. Of a few hundred thousand distinct CDR3 sequences listed, 12% to 15% are singletons. This specimen was PBMCs from blood, taken 11 to 12 days after vaccination. Receptors were obtained from a man aged 45 to 65 who received an inactivated influenza vaccine.

This clonotype was picked up a small number of times. The gene calls are TRBV5-1 and TRBJ2-1; D is uncertain. This CDR3 has 18 residues. Per germline, CDR1 SGHRS and CDR2 YFSETQ. Deletions cut 1 base from V and 0 bases from J, with 17 bases between. CDR3 in DNA: TGCGCCAGCAGCTTGCCTAACCTGACTCATAGCTCCTACAATGAGCAGTTCTTC. Its translation: CASSLPNLTHSSYNEQFF.

As DNA, the CDR3 is TGTGCCAGCCGGACCGAGGGAGAAGGGAGCAATCAGCCCCAGCATTTT. Translated: CASRTEGEGSNQPQHF. The J gene is TRBJ1-5, the V gene TRBV7-8; D remains ambiguous. The CDR3 consists of 16 residues. V was pared by 8 bases and J by 1 base, with 18 bases between. Germline lookup yields CDR1 SGHVS and CDR2 FQNEAQ.

This clonotype was seen more than once but under ten times. The gene calls are TRBV7-3 and TRBJ1-1; unclear D gene. The germline V gene encodes CDR1 SGHTA and CDR2 FQGTGA. The germline V and J ends were trimmed by 6 bases and 6 bases, with 14 bases remaining between them. The CDR3 consists of 13 residues. The CDR3 region has the DNA TGTGCCAGCAGTTCCGGGCCTTCGGCTGAAGCTTTCTTT. This gives the protein CASSSGPSAEAFF.

This clonotype was seen a few times. The chain employs TRBV3-1 and TRBJ1-6, with 7 positions matching TRBD1. This CDR3 has 14 residues. Losses at the gene ends were 1 base for V and 8 bases for J; bases not matched to a gene: 2. Germline CDR1 reads LGHDT; CDR2 reads YNNKEL (reference sequence). This CDR3 reads CASSQGQGHSPLHF. The CDR3 DNA is TGTGCCAGCAGCCAAGGACAGGGCCATTCACCCCTCCACTTT.

The CDR3 loop reads CSVVFGYEQYF. The CDR3 bases are TGCAGCGTTGTTTTCGGCTACGAGCAGTACTTC. The chain uses TRBV29-1 and TRBJ2-7; D uncertain. The CDR3 consists of 11 residues. Germline CDR1 is SQVTM and CDR2 is ANQGSEA. The V gene lost 4 bases and the J gene lost 3 bases, with 7 bases spanning the gap.

This clonotype has only a few counts. The V gene is TRBV6-2 or TRBV6-3, the J gene TRBJ2-1; D is ambiguous. V lost 2 bases and J 5 bases, leaving 7 bases between the germline ends. Germline lookup yields CDR1 MNHEY and CDR2 SVGEGT. The CDR3 covers 13 residues. As DNA, the CDR3 is TGTGCCAGCAGTTACGGGTGGAACAATGAGCAGTTCTTC. Its protein is CASSYGWNNEQFF.

The chain recombines TRBV5-5 with TRBJ2-7, with TRBD1 identical over 8 bases. The CDR3 is 14 residues long. Germline loops: CDR1 SGHKS, CDR2 YYEKEE (reference sequence). The V gene end was trimmed by 2 bases and the J gene end by 6 bases; junction bases not matched to a gene: 7. CDR3 sequence: CASSFSRGRGEQYF. The CDR3 nucleotides read TGTGCCAGCAGCTTCTCCAGGGGGCGCGGCGAGCAGTACTTC.

The chain employs TRBV28 and TRBJ2-2; 7 bases are a match to TRBD1. Germline V gene data show CDR1 as MDHEN and CDR2 as SYDVKM. This CDR3 comprises 17 residues. V was pared by 3 bases and J by 5 bases, with 12 bases of the junction left unmatched. CDR3 bases: TGTGCCAGCAGTTTTTTGGGGAGACAGGGTTTGACCGGGGAGCTGTTTTTT. Its protein product is CASSFLGRQGLTGELFF.

The chain is built from TRBV7-9 and TRBJ2-7, with a possible D match to TRBD2 (5 bases). V was cut by 4 bases and J by 5 bases, with 18 bases left in between. CDR3 length equals 15 residues. CDR1 and CDR2 (germline): SEHNR, FQNEAQ (reference sequence). DNA of the CDR3: TGTGCCAGCAGCTCCAGAGGGAACAATGTCCACGAGCAGTACTTC. It yields the protein CASSSRGNNVHEQYF.

The J gene is TRBJ2-1, the V gene TRBV5-1; 7 bases fit TRBD1. The ends lost 3 bases at V and 10 bases at J; junction bases unmatched: 13. CDR1 is SGHRS, CDR2 YFSETQ, per germline. The CDR3 runs to 15 residues. CDR3 DNA: TGCGCCAGCAGCTCTCAAGTGACAGGGCCACAGGAGCAGTTCTTC. Its translation is CASSSQVTGPQEQFF.

This clonotype has just a few counts. The chain carries TRBV20-1 and TRBJ2-3; 11 nucleotides align to TRBD2. Germline CDR1 reads DFQATT; CDR2 reads SNEGSKA (reference sequence). J gave up 2 bases and V 3 bases, and 1 base lay outside the gene matches. The length of the CDR3 is 14 residues. The DNA for the CDR3 is TGCAGTGCTAGTAGCGGGGGGGCCACAGATACGCAGTATTTT. Protein product: CSASSGGATDTQYF.

In its sample, this clonotype was seen a few times. The rearrangement uses TRBV7-2 and TRBJ2-6; D perhaps matches TRBD1 (5 bases). This CDR3 is 15 amino acids long. V lost 5 bases to trimming and J lost 0 bases, with 8 bases between them. Germline values: CDR1 SGHTA, CDR2 FQGNSA. The CDR3 protein is CASSPQVSGANVLTF. Here the CDR3 DNA reads TGTGCCAGCAGCCCACAGGTCTCTGGGGCCAACGTCCTGACTTTC.

This clonotype has only a few counts. The J gene is TRBJ2-3, the V gene TRBV7-2, with 13 bases aligning to TRBD2. Germline CDR1 SGHTA, CDR2 FQGNSA. The V and J ends lost 5 bases and 4 bases, in that order; junction bases with no gene match: 6. There are 16 residues in the CDR3. DNA of the CDR3: TGTGCCAGCAGCCCGGGACTAGCGGGACCGGCAGATACGCAGTATTTT. Protein: CASSPGLAGPADTQYF.

The chain has TRBV29-1 and TRBJ2-1; D may correspond to TRBD1 or TRBD2 (6 bases each). V gave up 3 bases and J gave up 10 bases, with 10 bases separating them. The CDR3 is 11 residues long. Looked up from germline, CDR1 is SQVTM and CDR2 is ANQGSEA. The CDR3: CSVDRGEEQFF. DNA of the CDR3: TGCAGCGTTGATAGGGGGGAGGAGCAGTTCTTC.

This clonotype was found a few times. The rearrangement uses TRBV11-2 and TRBJ2-3; 8 nucleotides align to TRBD2. CDR1 and CDR2 from the germline V gene are SGHAT and FQNNGV. The CDR3 covers 13 residues. V shed 0 bases and J 10 bases; nucleotides not matched to a gene: 3. DNA for the CDR3: TGTGCCAGCAGCTTAGAGGCTAGCGGGCCGCAGTATTTT. Amino acids: CASSLEASGPQYF.

This chain joins TRBV6-5 and TRBJ2-4; no clear D. Trimming stripped 0 bases from V and 7 bases from J, with 10 bases between. Per germline, CDR1 MNHEY and CDR2 SVGAGI. The CDR3 covers 14 residues. The CDR3 coding sequence is TGTGCCAGCAGTTACTCGGCGGATGGGAACATTCAGTACTTC. As protein: CASSYSADGNIQYF.

The V gene is TRBV9, the J gene TRBJ1-4; no clear D gene. CDR1 is SGDLS and CDR2 is YYNGEE in the germline V gene. This CDR3 contains 16 residues. V lost 4 bases and J lost 1, with 14 bases in between. This CDR3 reads CASSPTSLGTNEKLFF. CDR3 nucleotides: TGTGCCAGCAGCCCGACGAGTTTGGGAACTAATGAAAAACTGTTTTTT.

This chain connects TRBV20-1 to TRBJ2-7; D perhaps matches TRBD2 (7 bases). CDR1 DFQATT and CDR2 SNEGSKA come from the germline V gene (reference sequence). CDR3 length: 15 amino acids. V was pared by 2 bases and J by 3 bases, with 17 bases between. The CDR3 region is CSARRGGPKNYEQYF. CDR3 sequence (DNA): TGCAGTGCTAGAAGGGGGGGCCCAAAAAACTACGAGCAGTACTTC.

The V call is TRBV20-1, the J call TRBJ2-1; 8 bases are shared with TRBD2. The junction had 4 bases not matched to a gene; V was cut back by 0 bases and J by 0 bases. This CDR3 region has 16 residues. Germline assignment: CDR1 DFQATT and CDR2 SNEGSKA (reference sequence). The CDR3 DNA follows: TGCAGTGCTAGAGATCTCGGGAGGGGCTCCTACAATGAGCAGTTCTTC. Its translation: CSARDLGRGSYNEQFF.

This clonotype was observed a few times. The gene calls are TRBV5-1 and TRBJ2-1; 11 bases are a match to TRBD2. Unmatched junction bases numbered 4, after V lost 4 bases and J lost 4 bases. Germline V gives CDR1 SGHRS, CDR2 YFSETQ. The CDR3 totals 15 residues. CDR3 protein: CASSRSGGDYNEQFF. The DNA of the CDR3 is TGCGCCAGCAGCCGTAGCGGGGGGGATTACAATGAGCAGTTCTTC.

This chain joins TRBV20-1 and TRBJ2-7, with TRBD2 matching over 7 bases. Germline V CDR1 and CDR2: DFQATT, SNEGSKA (reference sequence). This CDR3 is 15 amino acids long. After removal of 1 base from V and 6 bases from J, the junction contained 12 bases not matched to a gene. CDR3 sequence: CSARGPTGGWTEQYF. CDR3 bases: TGCAGTGCTAGAGGGCCGACGGGGGGATGGACCGAGCAGTACTTC.

V gene TRBV20-1 combines with J gene TRBJ2-7; 10 bases fit TRBD1. The ends lost 6 bases at V and 5 bases at J; junction bases unmatched: 10. The CDR3 has 14 amino acids. From germline, CDR1 is DFQATT and CDR2 SNEGSKA (reference sequence). CDR3 nucleotide sequence: TGCAGTGCCAAGCTGGGGACAGGGGACCACGAGCAGTACTTC. This codes for CSAKLGTGDHEQYF.

This clonotype was counted many times. V is TRBV5-1 and J is TRBJ1-5; maybe TRBD1 (5 bases). This CDR3 comprises 14 residues. V was shortened by 1 base and J by 3 bases, with 8 bases between the two germline ends. Germline CDR1 and CDR2: SGHRS and YFSETQ. The DNA for the CDR3 is TGCGCCAGCAGCTTGTCGGGGGACAATCAGCCCCAGCATTTT. It encodes CASSLSGDNQPQHF.

The chain couples TRBV29-1 to TRBJ2-4, with a possible D match to TRBD1 (5 bases). V shed 5 bases and J shed 0 bases, with 11 bases lying between them. Per the germline V gene, CDR1 is SQVTM and CDR2 is ANQGSEA. The CDR3 covers 14 residues. In nucleotides, the CDR3 is TGCAGCGTTAAAGGGGTCTTAGCCAAAAACATTCAGTACTTC. Translating it yields CSVKGVLAKNIQYF.

This clonotype was picked up a small number of times. The J gene is TRBJ2-7, the V gene TRBV30; TRBD2 matches at 12 bases. Germline-derived CDR1 and CDR2 are GTSNPN and SVGIG (reference sequence). CDR3 length equals 15 residues. V was clipped by 0 bases and J by 5 bases; unmatched bases: 5. CDR3 coding DNA: TGTGCCTGGAGTGTAGGACTAGCGGGGTTCAACGAGCAGTACTTC. This codes for CAWSVGLAGFNEQYF.

This clonotype appeared once. The chain combines TRBV7-2 with TRBJ2-7, with 11 bases matching TRBD2. Germline lookup yields CDR1 SGHTA and CDR2 FQGNSA. V was pared by 1 base and J by 0 bases, with 5 bases of the junction left unmatched. There are 17 residues in the CDR3. CDR3 nucleotide sequence: TGTGCCAGCAGCTTAGGTAGCGGGAGGGCCTTCTCCTACGAGCAGTACTTC. The encoded protein is CASSLGSGRAFSYEQYF.

This clonotype occurred a few times. This chain joins TRBV29-1 and TRBJ2-7; D call uncertain. The V gene lost 4 bases and the J gene lost 3 bases, with 10 bases spanning the gap. The CDR3 is 12 residues long. Germline lookup yields CDR1 SQVTM and CDR2 ANQGSEA. CDR3 bases: TGCAGCGTTGTGTCGCTCCTCTACGAGCAGTACTTC. This sequence encodes CSVVSLLYEQYF.

The chain combines TRBV27 with TRBJ2-7; TRBD2 matches 11 bases. Germline CDR1 is MNHEY and CDR2 is SMNVEV (reference sequence). V was clipped by 6 bases and J by 6 bases; unmatched bases: 13. This CDR3 is built from 16 residues. The CDR3 DNA follows: TGTGCCAGCAGACTTATCAGACTAGCGGGAAAAGGCGAGCAGTACTTC. Translated: CASRLIRLAGKGEQYF.